A single sample gave rise to the 25 T cell receptor beta chains below, sequenced in a study of cytomegalovirus exposure and HLA in healthy donors. PCR amplification relied on 60 Vbeta primers (plus 13 Jbeta primers). The table came from immunoSEQ multiplex PCR; TCRdb's copy has only in-frame clones and leaves some out. Among 200,000 or so clones listed, approximately 84% were seen once. Material for sequencing was PBMCs. The source is a man aged 45-65 years in good health and CMV-seronegative.

J is TRBJ1-2 and V is TRBV19; D is possibly TRBD1 (5 bases). Germline V gene lookup returns CDR1 LNHDA and CDR2 SQIVND (reference sequence). The CDR3 consists of 12 residues. V lost 5 bases and J lost 8, with 12 bases in between. The CDR3 spells CASSAGPTGYTF. For the CDR3, the DNA is TGTGCCAGTAGTGCGGGACCTACCGGCTACACCTTC. The complete variable domain, with remaining parts taken from reference TRBV19 and TRBJ1-2, reads DGGITQSPKYLFRKEGQNVTLSCEQNLNHDAMYWYRQDPGQGLRLIYYSQIVNDFQKGDIAEGYSVSREKKESFPLTVTSAQKNPTAFYLCASSAGPTGYTFGSGTRLTVV.

The chain uses TRBV27 and TRBJ2-7, with D maybe TRBD1 (5 bases). The CDR3 sequence is 14 residues long. Trimming took 3 bases from V and 2 from J, leaving 11 bases between them. Per germline, CDR1 MNHEY and CDR2 SMNVEV (reference sequence). CDR3 sequence reads: CASSFFDSPYEQYF. The DNA of the CDR3 is TGTGCCAGCAGTTTTTTTGACAGTCCCTACGAGCAGTACTTC.

In this sample, this clone turned up once. The J gene is TRBJ1-6, the V gene TRBV2; TRBD1 agrees at 12 bases. The germline V gene encodes CDR1 SNHLY and CDR2 FYNNEI. The CDR3 runs to 17 residues. The trim removed 2 bases at V and 7 bases at J, leaving 6 bases unmatched. For the CDR3, the DNA is TGTGCCAGCAGTGAAAGGGGACAGGGGGCGCGAAATTCACCCCTCCACTTT. Its translation is CASSERGQGARNSPLHF.

The V gene is TRBV10-3, the J gene TRBJ2-5; maybe TRBD1 (6 bases). The V end lost 4 bases, the J end lost 1 base, and 13 bases lay between the germline ends. CDR1 is ENHRY, CDR2 SYGVKD, per germline. CDR3 size: 15 residues. CDR3 coding DNA: TGTGCCATCAGTGTTGGGGGCGCTGGCCAAGAGACCCAGTACTTC. It encodes CAISVGGAGQETQYF.

This chain links TRBV9 with TRBJ2-7; possibly TRBD2 for D (5 bases). The CDR3 has 15 residues. CDR1 is SGDLS, CDR2 YYNGEE, per germline. V lost 4 bases, J lost 4 bases, and 18 bases lay in between. CDR3 sequence (DNA): TGTGCCAGCAGCCCCGGCACCGGGATCGAATACGAGCAGTACTTC. Encoded protein: CASSPGTGIEYEQYF.

In this sample, this clone turned up a few times. The gene calls are TRBV29-1 and TRBJ1-1; 9 positions match TRBD1. This CDR3 has 12 residues. The junction had 7 bases not matched to a gene; V was cut back by 7 bases and J by 7 bases. Germline CDR1 is SQVTM and CDR2 is ANQGSEA. The CDR3 sequence: CSGWTGVNEAFF. CDR3 sequence (DNA): TGCAGCGGGTGGACAGGGGTAAATGAAGCTTTCTTT.

In this sample, this clone turned up once. The chain employs TRBV29-1 and TRBJ2-5; TRBD1 agrees at 9 bases. The J segment lost 6 bases and the V segment lost 7 bases, leaving 6 bases of the junction unmatched. There are 12 residues in the CDR3. CDR1 is SQVTM and CDR2 is ANQGSEA in the germline V gene. In nucleotides, the CDR3 is TGCAGCGCGGGACAGGGTCCGAAGACCCAGTACTTC. Amino acid sequence: CSAGQGPKTQYF. Supplemented by reference TRBV29-1 and TRBJ2-5, the full variable domain reads SAVISQKPSRDICQRGTSLTIQCQVDSQVTMMFWYRQQPGQSLTLIATANQGSEATYESGFVIDKFPISRPNLTFSTLTVSNMSPEDSSIYLCSAGQGPKTQYFGPGTRLLVL.

The V gene is TRBV5-1, the J gene TRBJ1-4, with 7 bases aligning to TRBD1. With V trimmed by 0 bases and J by 5 bases, 4 bases remained unmatched. The CDR3 runs 15 residues. Germline-derived CDR1 and CDR2 are SGHRS and YFSETQ. This CDR3 reads CASSLAGTANEKLFF. In DNA, the CDR3 is TGCGCCAGCAGCTTGGCCGGGACAGCAAATGAAAAACTGTTTTTT.

This rearrangement joins TRBV11-2 to TRBJ2-7; 9 positions match TRBD2. The CDR3 is 15 residues long. CDR1 and CDR2 (germline): SGHAT, FQNNGV. The junction had 4 bases not matched to a gene; V was cut back by 0 bases and J by 4 bases. CDR3 nucleotide sequence: TGTGCCAGCAGCTTAGAAGCGGGGGGCTGGTACGAGCAGTACTTC. Residues: CASSLEAGGWYEQYF.

This clone was seen more than once but under ten times. The chain carries TRBV27 and TRBJ1-2; unclear D gene. The germline V and J ends were trimmed by 6 bases and 5 bases, with 16 bases remaining between them. The CDR3 totals 14 residues. CDR1 and CDR2 from the germline V gene are MNHEY and SMNVEV (reference sequence). The CDR3 sequence is CASRPGWRMYGYTF. The CDR3 DNA is TGTGCCAGCAGACCTGGCTGGAGAATGTATGGCTACACCTTC.

This clone appeared once. V and J are TRBV29-1 and TRBJ1-2, with 7 bases aligning to TRBD1. V shed 6 bases, J shed 6 bases, and the junction held 16 bases outside the gene matches. The CDR3 contains 15 residues. Germline CDR1 and CDR2: SQVTM and ANQGSEA. The CDR3 here is CSVAKVETGSHGYTF. DNA of the CDR3: TGCAGCGTAGCGAAAGTAGAGACAGGGAGCCATGGCTACACCTTC.

This chain uses TRBV7-3 with TRBJ1-2, with a possible D match to TRBD1 (5 bases). This CDR3 region has 14 residues. V was cut by 0 bases and J by 6 bases, with 11 bases left in between. The germline V gene has CDR1 SGHTA and CDR2 FQGTGA. The CDR3 sequence is CASSLTGGIDGYTF. The CDR3 region has the DNA TGTGCCAGCAGCTTAACGGGGGGGATCGATGGCTACACCTTC.

CDR3 sequence reads: CASSFLGVANEQFF. The CDR3, as DNA: TGTGCCAGCAGCTTTCTAGGGGTCGCGAATGAGCAGTTCTTC. The V call is TRBV11-3, the J call TRBJ2-1, with D perhaps TRBD1 (5 bases). Trimming cost V 3 bases and J 7 bases, with 13 bases left between them. Germline V gene lookup returns CDR1 SGHNT and CDR2 YENEEA. CDR3 length: 14 residues.

This clone was seen only a few times. V gene TRBV11-2 combines with J gene TRBJ2-5, with 16 bases that match TRBD2. The J call could be wrong; TRBJ2-7 is a better fit for the DNA end. The CDR3 consists of 16 residues. Germline values: CDR1 SGHAT, CDR2 FQNNGV. The CDR3 reads CASSPGTSGGAIEQYF. The DNA for the CDR3 is TGTGCCAGCAGCCCCGGGACTAGCGGGGGGGCGATCGAGCAGTACTTC.

The rearrangement uses TRBV7-6 and TRBJ1-5; TRBD1 is a possible D gene (5 bases). Germline V gene sequence: CDR1 SGHVS, CDR2 FNYEAQ. CDR3 length equals 15 residues. V was trimmed by 5 bases and J by 4 bases, leaving 15 bases between them. The CDR3 sequence is CASSAGLAPNQPQHF. CDR3 nucleotide sequence: TGTGCCAGCAGCGCAGGGTTAGCTCCAAATCAGCCCCAGCATTTT. Supplemented by reference TRBV7-6 and TRBJ1-5, the full variable domain reads GAGVSQSPRYKVTKRGQDVALRCDPISGHVSLYWYRQALGQGPEFLTYFNYEAQQDKSGLPNDRFSAERPEGSISTLTIQRTEQRDSAMYRCASSAGLAPNQPQHFGDGTRLSIL.

The chain links TRBV7-2 to TRBJ2-2, with D tentatively TRBD2 (6 bases). V was pared by 3 bases and J by 2 bases, with 7 bases between. The length of the CDR3 is 14 residues. CDR1 and CDR2 from the germline V gene are SGHTA and FQGNSA. The CDR3 DNA is TGTGCCAGCAGCTTGGACTATAACACCGGGGAGCTGTTTTTT. It specifies CASSLDYNTGELFF.

The V call is TRBV4-1, the J call TRBJ1-1; D perhaps matches TRBD1 (5 bases). The CDR3 runs 15 residues. The ends were cut back, 4 bases at V and 1 base at J, with 13 bases in the middle. Per germline, CDR1 MGHRA and CDR2 YSYEKL. The CDR3 region has the DNA TGCGCCAGCAGCCCCCTGGCAGGGTCGAACACTGAAGCTTTCTTT. This translates into CASSPLAGSNTEAFF.

This clone turned up a few times. The V gene is TRBV5-8, the J gene TRBJ2-5; D gene uncertain. Near its end, the DNA agrees better with TRBJ2-7, so the J call may be wrong. Germline V gene lookup returns CDR1 SGHTS and CDR2 YDEGEE. The CDR3 covers 12 residues. The CDR3 DNA follows: TGTGCCAGCAGCTTGGTAGCACACGAGCAGTACTTC. This translates into CASSLVAHEQYF.

This clone turned up a few times. V is TRBV6-1 and J is TRBJ2-7; perhaps TRBD2 as D (7 bases). V lost 6 bases, J lost 6 bases, and 15 bases lay in between. Looked up from germline, CDR1 is MNHNS and CDR2 is SASEGT. The CDR3 sequence is 13 residues long. CDR3 amino acids: CASSRGAVFEQYF. The CDR3 nucleotides are TGTGCCAGCAGCCGGGGGGCAGTCTTCGAGCAGTACTTC.

This rearrangement joins TRBV7-2 to TRBJ2-5; D unresolved. This CDR3 spans 11 amino acids. Germline CDR1 reads SGHTA; CDR2 reads FQGNSA. V was trimmed by 7 bases and J by 5 bases, leaving 8 bases between them. CDR3 loop: CASKSEETQYF. DNA for the CDR3: TGTGCCAGCAAGTCCGAGGAGACCCAGTACTTC.

The chain recombines TRBV7-2 with TRBJ2-7; D perhaps matches TRBD1 (5 bases). CDR3 size: 13 residues. Trimming removed 6 bases from V and 4 bases from J, with 13 bases in between. The germline CDR1 and CDR2 sequences are SGHTA and FQGNSA. The CDR3 region has the DNA TGTGCCAGCAGGGGTCCAGGGTCATACGAGCAGTACTTC. This encodes CASRGPGSYEQYF.

This clone was seen more than once but under ten times. The chain links TRBV4-2 to TRBJ2-7, with 9 bases identical to TRBD2. CDR1 is LGHNA, CDR2 YNFKEQ, per germline. The CDR3 totals 15 residues. The V segment lost 1 base and the J segment 4 bases; nucleotides outside the gene matches: 5. The CDR3 reads CASSQASGGSYEQYF. DNA for the CDR3: TGTGCCAGCAGCCAAGCCAGCGGGGGGTCTTACGAGCAGTACTTC.

This chain joins TRBV7-9 and TRBJ1-2, with D uncertain. Germline-derived CDR1 and CDR2 are SEHNR and FQNEAQ (reference sequence). V shed 0 bases and J shed 10 bases, with 12 bases lying between them. This CDR3 contains 13 residues. The chain's CDR3 is CASSLARVEDYTF. The CDR3 DNA is TGTGCCAGCAGCTTAGCGCGGGTAGAAGACTACACCTTC.

This clone appeared once. This chain uses TRBV30 with TRBJ1-6; perhaps TRBD1 as D (6 bases). This CDR3 spans 15 amino acids. V shed 5 bases and J shed 0 bases, with 11 bases lying between them. Per the germline V gene, CDR1 is GTSNPN and CDR2 is SVGIG (reference sequence). CDR3 in DNA: TGTGCCTGGTCCACAGGGAGCTCCTATAATTCACCCCTCCACTTT. Translated, it gives CAWSTGSSYNSPLHF.

The gene calls are TRBV10-3 and TRBJ2-6; TRBD2 matches at 7 bases. From germline, CDR1 is ENHRY and CDR2 SYGVKD. CDR3 length: 18 amino acids. J lost 2 bases, V lost 3 bases, and 10 bases had no gene match. CDR3 sequence (DNA): TGTGCCATCAGTGAAAGCGACTATGGGGGGGCTGGGGCCAACGTCCTGACTTTC. Translating gives CAISESDYGGAGANVLTF.